This passage covers 32 T cell receptor beta chains from one sample sequenced in a study of identical twins (dated by TCRdb to 2016 to 2018). Receptors were amplified or captured by 5' RACE. The sequencer was an Illumina HiSeq 2000. TCRdb took the public reads, trimmed them with fastp at Q25, ran MiXCR for clone calling and kept in-frame beta chains. Each CDR3 protein appears once, grouped with its most common genes and DNA. The sample profile shows 250,000 or so distinct CDR3 sequences; about an eighth of them were found once. Of the sample, 3.5% to 4.5% is held by the ten largest clones. The sample also formed part of further work on yellow fever vaccine responses in identical twins.

The sequenced sample was memory (CD45RO+) T cells sorted from blood. The cell subset or site label on this specimen signifies: CD45RO+ enriched T cells. The source of these receptors is a woman aged 18-29 years in good health.

V is TRBV6-2 or TRBV6-3 and J is TRBJ2-7; no reliable D call. The CDR3 totals 16 residues. Germline values: CDR1 MNHEY, CDR2 SVGEGT. V dropped 2 bases and J dropped 3 bases, with 17 bases sitting between them. CDR3 sequence reads: CASSYDTDMGFYEQYF. In DNA form, the CDR3 reads TGTGCCAGCAGTTACGACACAGACATGGGGTTCTACGAGCAGTACTTC.

V gene TRBV28 combines with J gene TRBJ1-6, with D possibly being TRBD1 (5 bases). The germline V gene has CDR1 MDHEN and CDR2 SYDVKM. The length of the CDR3 is 16 residues. The V gene lost 5 bases and the J gene lost 7 bases, with 18 bases spanning the gap. CDR3 nucleotides: TGTGCCAGCAGTATAAGAACCGGGACGGGGAATTCACCCCTCCACTTT. Translating gives CASSIRTGTGNSPLHF.

The chain joins TRBV30 to TRBJ1-1; weak D call: TRBD1 (5 bases). The CDR3 covers 13 residues. Between the trimmed V and J ends, which lost 2 bases and 1 base, there was a span of 8 bases. Germline lookup yields CDR1 GTSNPN and CDR2 SVGIG (reference sequence). DNA of the CDR3: TGTGCCTGGAGTTGGGGACGGAACACTGAAGCTTTCTTT. This sequence encodes CAWSWGRNTEAFF.

V usage is TRBV5-1 and J usage is TRBJ2-7, with TRBD1 matching 12 bases. Trimming removed 2 bases from V and 5 bases from J; junction bases left unmatched: 5. The CDR3 extends over 15 amino acids. CDR1 SGHRS and CDR2 YFSETQ come from the germline V gene. DNA of the CDR3: TGCGCCAGCAGCTTTGCCGGGACAGGGGGCAACGAGCAGTACTTC. Translated, it gives CASSFAGTGGNEQYF.

In DNA, the CDR3 is TGTGCCAGCAGCTCCCTATCGGGGGCGAACACCGGGGAGCTGTTTTTT. Its protein product is CASSSLSGANTGELFF. V usage is TRBV7-6 and J usage is TRBJ2-2, with D perhaps TRBD2 (6 bases). CDR1 SGHVS and CDR2 FNYEAQ come from the germline V gene. Trimming pared 4 bases from V and 0 bases from J, leaving 12 bases between. The CDR3 covers 16 residues.

This clonotype turned up a few times. The chain couples TRBV5-1 to TRBJ2-5; TRBD1 or TRBD2 may be the D gene (6 bases each). V lost 2 bases and J 3 bases, leaving 11 bases between the germline ends. CDR3 length equals 14 residues. CDR1 and CDR2 (germline): SGHRS, YFSETQ. The CDR3 is CASSLRGLKETQYF. CDR3 DNA sequence: TGCGCCAGCAGCTTACGGGGGCTAAAAGAGACCCAGTACTTC.

The V gene is TRBV12-3 or TRBV12-4, the J gene TRBJ2-3, with 10 positions matching TRBD2. CDR3 length: 16 amino acids. With V trimmed by 5 bases and J by 2 bases, 7 bases remained unmatched. This CDR3 reads CASSHPLAGVTDTQYF. DNA for the CDR3: TGTGCCAGCAGTCACCCCCTAGCGGGGGTCACAGATACGCAGTATTTT.

This rearrangement joins TRBV2 to TRBJ2-3; D perhaps matches TRBD2 (7 bases). The germline gives CDR1 SNHLY, CDR2 FYNNEI. The CDR3 consists of 15 residues. Trimming pared 8 bases from V and 3 bases from J, leaving 18 bases between. CDR3 region: CASSVGGRKTDTQYF. The CDR3 coding sequence is TGTGCCAGCTCCGTCGGGGGGCGCAAGACAGATACGCAGTATTTT.

This clonotype was recorded at least ten times. J is TRBJ1-1 and V is TRBV7-9; possible D gene TRBD1, 6 bases. Trimming pared 3 bases from V and 4 bases from J, leaving 9 bases between. The germline CDR1 and CDR2 sequences are SEHNR and FQNEAQ (reference sequence). The CDR3 is made up of 13 amino acids. In DNA form, the CDR3 reads TGTGCCAGCAGCTTGGAGGGGGGCACTGAAGCTTTCTTT. Translating gives CASSLEGGTEAFF.

The table lists this clonotype with a few counts. This sequence joins TRBV21-1 and TRBJ2-2; no DNA check was done on the table's D call, TRBD2. TRBV21-1 is a pseudogene. This CDR3 spans 15 amino acids. The CDR3 coding sequence is TGTGCCAGCACCCCTCCGGCAGAGAGCACCGGGGAGCTGTTTTTT. Translated: CASTPPAESTGELFF.

This clonotype was seen a handful of times. V and J are TRBV10-3 and TRBJ2-3, with D possibly being TRBD1 (6 bases). The CDR3 contains 12 residues. V was clipped by 5 bases and J by 3 bases, with 6 bases between them. Germline CDR1 and CDR2: ENHRY and SYGVKD. CDR3 bases: TGTGCCATCAGTACAGGGACAGATACGCAGTATTTT. It is translated as CAISTGTDTQYF.

This clonotype showed up many times. This rearrangement joins TRBV12-3 or TRBV12-4 to TRBJ2-5; 10 bases are shared with TRBD1. This CDR3 contains 14 residues. Trimming at V came to 6 bases and at J to 5 bases, leaving 6 bases not matched to a gene. In DNA form, the CDR3 reads TGTGCCAGCAGAAAGACAGGGGGCACGGAGACCCAGTACTTC. Translating gives CASRKTGGTETQYF.

The table lists this clonotype with many counts. The V and J genes are TRBV27 and TRBJ1-6; D is unclear. V lost 6 bases and J lost 10, with 13 bases in between. This CDR3 spans 13 amino acids. Germline V gene lookup returns CDR1 MNHEY and CDR2 SMNVEV (reference sequence). The CDR3 sequence: CASRLRANSPLHF. CDR3 sequence (DNA): TGTGCCAGCAGGCTCCGAGCTAACTCACCCCTCCACTTT.

The chain uses TRBV7-2 and TRBJ2-1; 7 positions match TRBD1. CDR3 length equals 15 residues. Trimming removed 5 bases from V and 8 bases from J; junction bases left unmatched: 12. Germline-derived CDR1 and CDR2 are SGHTA and FQGNSA. The chain's CDR3 is CASSNFDRVLDEQFF. The DNA for the CDR3 is TGTGCCAGCAGCAACTTTGACAGGGTTTTGGATGAGCAGTTCTTC.

This clonotype has more than one count but fewer than ten. The chain recombines TRBV4-1 with TRBJ2-6; 12 bases match TRBD2. Per germline, CDR1 MGHRA and CDR2 YSYEKL. CDR3 length: 16 amino acids. The ends lost 6 bases at V and 1 base at J; junction bases unmatched: 1. The CDR3 DNA reads as TGCGCCAGCAGTCTAGCGGGAGGGTCTGGGGCCAACGTCCTGACTTTC. Protein sequence: CASSLAGGSGANVLTF.

There are a few counts of this clonotype. One end of the junction does not line up with germline, which may come from a read error. The CDR3 spells CASSAGTASHEQYF. CDR3 bases: TGCGCCAGCAGCGCCGGGACAGCCTCCCACGAGCAGTACTTC. This chain joins TRBV5-1 and TRBJ2-7, with 7 positions matching TRBD1. Germline lookup yields CDR1 SGHRS and CDR2 YFSETQ. This CDR3 is 14 amino acids long.

The chain has TRBV4-3 and TRBJ2-5; no firm D call. Trimming stripped 0 bases from V and 7 bases from J, with 15 bases between. CDR3 length: 15 amino acids. Germline assignment: CDR1 LGHNA and CDR2 YSLEER. In nucleotides, the CDR3 is TGCGCCAGCAGCCAAGATCTGGGTCTCTCCGGGACCCAGTACTTC. Translation gives CASSQDLGLSGTQYF.

This clonotype was seen more than once but under ten times. This chain connects TRBV4-1 to TRBJ2-7; 10 bases map to TRBD2. Germline V gene data show CDR1 as MGHRA and CDR2 as YSYEKL. This CDR3 has 22 residues. J lost 3 bases, V lost 0 bases, and 23 bases had no gene match. CDR3 coding DNA: TGCGCCAGCAGCCAAGACATTCCGGAACTAGCGGGATCCAACCCCTCGCTCTACGAGCAGTACTTC. Protein sequence: CASSQDIPELAGSNPSLYEQYF.

This clonotype occurred many times. The chain employs TRBV7-2 and TRBJ2-7; D is perhaps TRBD2 (6 bases). V lost 4 bases and J 3 bases, leaving 16 bases between the germline ends. Germline CDR1 SGHTA, CDR2 FQGNSA. This CDR3 is built from 15 residues. The CDR3 is CASSYGLRLGYEQYF. Here the CDR3 DNA reads TGTGCCAGCAGCTACGGACTACGTCTAGGCTACGAGCAGTACTTC. Using reference TRBV7-2 and TRBJ2-7 for the parts outside the CDR3, the full variable domain is GAGVSQSPSNKVTEKGKDVELRCDPISGHTALYWYRQSLGQGLEFLIYFQGNSAPDKSGLPSDRFSAERTGGSVSTLTIQRTQQEDSAVYLCASSYGLRLGYEQYFGPGTRLTVT.

This clonotype was counted a few times. The chain uses TRBV12-3 or TRBV12-4 and TRBJ2-1, with D uncertain. V dropped 2 bases and J dropped 5 bases, with 7 bases sitting between them. CDR3 length: 13 amino acids. As DNA, the CDR3 is TGTGCCAGCAGTTTAATCTCGAACAATGAGCAGTTCTTC. Its protein product is CASSLISNNEQFF.

The chain uses TRBV27 and TRBJ1-1, with TRBD1 matching 10 bases. V was pared by 5 bases and J by 12 bases, with 12 bases of the junction left unmatched. Germline assignment: CDR1 MNHEY and CDR2 SMNVEV (reference sequence). The CDR3 is made up of 14 amino acids. The CDR3 bases are TGTGCCAGCAGTGAAATGGACAGGGGGTATAGAACTTTCTTT. Protein sequence: CASSEMDRGYRTFF.

This chain joins TRBV7-9 and TRBJ2-1; TRBD2 matches 8 bases. Germline CDR1 and CDR2: SEHNR and FQNEAQ (reference sequence). The V segment lost 5 bases and the J segment 0 bases; nucleotides outside the gene matches: 9. This CDR3 has 17 amino acids. CDR3 amino acids: CASSLSSGFSSYNEQFF. CDR3 DNA: TGTGCCAGCAGCCTATCTAGCGGGTTCAGCTCCTACAATGAGCAGTTCTTC.

This chain connects TRBV15 to TRBJ2-1; the D gene is possibly TRBD2 (6 bases). V lost 5 bases and J 9 bases, leaving 23 bases between the germline ends. Per the germline V gene, CDR1 is LNHNV and CDR2 is YYDKDF (reference sequence). The CDR3 is 16 amino acids. The CDR3 sequence is CATSGQLARESSEQFF. The CDR3 coding sequence is TGTGCCACCAGCGGACAACTAGCCCGGGAGTCTAGTGAGCAGTTCTTC.

There are a few counts of this clonotype. V is TRBV5-1 and J is TRBJ2-1, with D maybe TRBD2 (5 bases). Germline V gene sequence: CDR1 SGHRS, CDR2 YFSETQ. This CDR3 is 17 amino acids long. The V gene lost 5 bases and the J gene lost 5 bases, with 23 bases spanning the gap. The CDR3 is CASSRPEDRLGNNEQFF. The CDR3 region has the DNA TGCGCCAGCAGTAGGCCGGAGGACCGACTGGGGAACAATGAGCAGTTCTTC.

CDR3 DNA sequence: TGTGCCAGCAGCCAAGATTCGCGGTCAGGGGTCTTCGACTATGGCTACACCTTC. Protein product: CASSQDSRSGVFDYGYTF. V is TRBV3-1 and J is TRBJ1-2; possible D gene TRBD1, 6 bases. Germline V gene data show CDR1 as LGHDT and CDR2 as YNNKEL (reference sequence). V lost 0 bases, J lost 3 bases, and 20 bases lay in between. This CDR3 comprises 18 residues.

The chain employs TRBV2 and TRBJ1-6; weak D call: TRBD1 (6 bases). Trimming pared 4 bases from V and 10 bases from J, leaving 17 bases between. The CDR3 runs to 15 residues. The germline CDR1 and CDR2 sequences are SNHLY and FYNNEI. CDR3 sequence reads: CASSGGQTEGSPLHF. The CDR3 DNA is TGTGCCAGCAGTGGGGGACAAACCGAGGGGTCACCCCTCCACTTT.

This clonotype has a handful of counts. The J gene is TRBJ1-1, the V gene TRBV11-1; the D gene is possibly TRBD1 (6 bases). Germline CDR1 reads SGHAT; CDR2 reads FQDESV (reference sequence). CDR3 length equals 18 residues. Trimming removed 7 bases at V and 3 bases at J, with 27 bases between. CDR3 protein: CASTPNRAKDRTDTEAFF. For the CDR3, the DNA is TGTGCCAGCACCCCCAACAGGGCCAAGGATCGAACTGACACTGAAGCTTTCTTT. Combining the CDR3 with reference TRBV11-1 and TRBJ1-1 gives the whole variable domain EAEVAQSPRYKITEKSQAVAFWCDPISGHATLYWYRQILGQGPELLVQFQDESVVDDSQLPKDRFSAERLKGVDSTLKIQPAELGDSAMYLCASTPNRAKDRTDTEAFFGQGTRLTVV.

The CDR3 region is CATSDLSGVGTGARNEQFF. The CDR3 nucleotides read TGTGCCACCAGTGATTTGTCTGGGGTTGGGACAGGGGCTCGTAATGAGCAGTTCTTC. The rearrangement joins TRBV24-1 to TRBJ2-1; TRBD1 matches at 10 bases. Germline V CDR1 and CDR2: KGHDR, SFDVKD. This CDR3 spans 19 amino acids. The V segment lost 0 bases and the J segment 7 bases; nucleotides outside the gene matches: 14.

The V call is TRBV5-6, the J call TRBJ2-1, with no clear D. The ends were cut back, 2 bases at V and 7 bases at J, with 4 bases in the middle. This CDR3 spans 11 amino acids. The V gene's germline CDR1 is SGHDT and CDR2 YYEEEE. CDR3 in DNA: TGTGCCAGCAGCTTACCAAATGAGCAGTTCTTC. It translates to CASSLPNEQFF. Drawing the rest from reference TRBV5-6 and TRBJ2-1, the complete variable domain is DAGVTQSPTHLIKTRGQQVTLRCSPKSGHDTVSWYQQALGQGPQFIFQYYEEEERQRGNFPDRFSGHQFPNYSSELNVNALLLGDSALYLCASSLPNEQFFGPGTRLTVL.

The rearrangement links TRBV11-3 to TRBJ2-3, with a possible D match to TRBD1 (6 bases). CDR1 and CDR2 from the germline V gene are SGHNT and YENEEA. The CDR3 runs 15 residues. Between the trimmed V and J ends, which lost 6 bases and 6 bases, there was a span of 19 bases. In DNA form, the CDR3 reads TGTGCCAGCAGTCTAACAGGGTCACCAACCGATACGCAGTATTTT. As protein: CASSLTGSPTDTQYF.

The sample holds a few counts of this clonotype. V is TRBV9 and J is TRBJ2-3; D is undetermined. CDR1 and CDR2 (germline): SGDLS, YYNGEE. The CDR3 covers 12 residues. V was trimmed by 4 bases and J by 10 bases, leaving 13 bases between them. This CDR3 reads CASSPGVAAQYF. CDR3 bases: TGTGCCAGCAGCCCAGGAGTGGCGGCGCAGTATTTT.

This clonotype has a count of ten or more. The chain links TRBV7-8 to TRBJ1-5; tentatively, D is TRBD1 (5 bases). The germline V gene encodes CDR1 SGHVS and CDR2 FQNEAQ. The CDR3 sequence is 13 residues long. V was pared by 9 bases and J by 3 bases, with 12 bases between. This CDR3 is CASGGTDNQPQHF. The CDR3 nucleotides are TGTGCCAGTGGCGGGACGGACAATCAGCCCCAGCATTTT. The complete variable domain, with remaining parts taken from reference TRBV7-8 and TRBJ1-5, reads GAGVSQSPRYKVAKRGQDVALRCDPISGHVSLFWYQQALGQGPEFLTYFQNEAQLDKSGLPSDRFFAERPEGSVSTLKIQRTQQEDSAVYLCASGGTDNQPQHFGDGTRLSIL.